Presented here are 11 T cell receptor beta chains from one specimen sequenced in a study of T cells in Graves' hyperthyroidism and ophthalmopathy. TCR beta CDR3 sequences were amplified from RNA transcripts. Primed by the HTBI set, a first-round RT-PCR was run on the TCR CDR3. TCRdb independently ran MiXCR on the multiplex PCR reads; one entry per CDR3 protein. The sample contains 350,000 to 450,000 distinct CDR3 sequences, more than 12% of which appear only once. The sample was blood. These receptors originate from a man in his fifties with Graves' ophthalmopathy.

This clonotype was detected ten times or more. V usage is TRBV10-3 and J usage is TRBJ1-1; maybe TRBD1 (6 bases). This CDR3 is 14 amino acids long. CDR1 and CDR2 from the germline V gene are ENHRY and SYGVKD. V lost 10 bases and J 3 bases, leaving 18 bases between the germline ends. CDR3 in DNA: TGTGCCACCACAGGGAGTAGATCGGACACTGAAGCTTTCTTT. The encoded protein is CATTGSRSDTEAFF.

This clonotype has just a few counts. The chain employs TRBV19 and TRBJ2-6; TRBD1 matches 7 bases. This CDR3 has 15 residues. The junction had 2 bases not matched to a gene; V was cut back by 4 bases and J by 2 bases. The germline V gene has CDR1 LNHDA and CDR2 SQIVND (reference sequence). The CDR3 protein is CASSKGTAGANVLTF. The CDR3 nucleotides are TGTGCCAGTAGTAAGGGGACAGCTGGGGCCAACGTCCTGACTTTC.

The V and J genes are TRBV7-9 and TRBJ1-1; D gene uncertain. Trimming left V 10 bases short and J 1 base short, with 10 bases between. This CDR3 is 12 amino acids long. Per the germline V gene, CDR1 is SEHNR and CDR2 is FQNEAQ (reference sequence). The CDR3 sequence: CAIEARNTEAFF. Written as DNA, the CDR3 is TGTGCCATCGAGGCTAGGAACACTGAAGCTTTCTTT.

This rearrangement joins TRBV11-2 to TRBJ2-3; D perhaps matches TRBD2 (5 bases). Germline values: CDR1 SGHAT, CDR2 FQNNGV. The V end was cut by 4 bases, the J end by 2 bases, with 25 bases between. The CDR3 loop spans 19 amino acids. This chain's CDR3 is CASSSSKGRVRGYTDTQYF. Written as DNA, the CDR3 is TGTGCCAGCAGCTCTTCAAAGGGAAGGGTACGGGGATACACAGATACGCAGTATTTT.

The chain couples TRBV9 to TRBJ1-2; D is uncertain. Trimming pared 3 bases from V and 0 bases from J, leaving 18 bases between. CDR3 length equals 17 residues. Germline values: CDR1 SGDLS, CDR2 YYNGEE. CDR3 loop: CASSEAVGRKTNYGYTF. CDR3 coding DNA: TGTGCCAGCAGCGAGGCGGTAGGGAGAAAAACTAACTATGGCTACACCTTC.

At least ten counts were recorded for this clonotype. The rearrangement joins TRBV6-6 to TRBJ2-2; unclear D gene. Germline CDR1 is MNHNY and CDR2 is SVGAGI (reference sequence). V was cut by 2 bases and J by 7 bases, with 11 bases left in between. This CDR3 contains 14 residues. For the CDR3, the DNA is TGTGCCAGCAGTTACGAAGGCAATGGCGGGGAGCTGTTTTTT. Translated: CASSYEGNGGELFF.

This clonotype showed up many times. The V and J genes are TRBV18 and TRBJ2-7; perhaps TRBD1 as D (5 bases). CDR3 length: 15 residues. V lost 5 bases and J 4 bases, leaving 18 bases between the germline ends. From germline, CDR1 is KGHSH and CDR2 LQKENI. The CDR3 loop is CASSSQQAGSYEQYF. DNA of the CDR3: TGTGCCAGCTCATCACAGCAGGCAGGGTCATACGAGCAGTACTTC.

At least ten counts were recorded for this clonotype. This sequence joins TRBV18 and TRBJ1-6; D is perhaps TRBD1 (5 bases). This CDR3 is built from 15 residues. Germline-derived CDR1 and CDR2 are KGHSH and LQKENI. Trimming left V 2 bases short and J 9 bases short, with 14 bases between. The CDR3 sequence: CASSPKGTGISPLHF. Written as DNA, the CDR3 is TGTGCCAGCTCACCAAAGGGGACGGGTATTTCACCCCTCCACTTT.

The rearrangement joins TRBV7-9 to TRBJ2-7; perhaps TRBD1 as D (5 bases). Germline values: CDR1 SEHNR, CDR2 FQNEAQ (reference sequence). V was pared by 0 bases and J by 5 bases, with 17 bases between. The CDR3 runs 16 residues. CDR3 sequence reads: CASSLASRAVLHEQYF. For the CDR3, the DNA is TGTGCCAGCAGCTTAGCATCCAGGGCGGTTTTACACGAGCAGTACTTC. The complete variable domain, with remaining parts taken from reference TRBV7-9 and TRBJ2-7, reads DTGVSQNPRHKITKRGQNVTFRCDPISEHNRLYWYRQTLGQGPEFLTYFQNEAQLEKSRLLSDRFSAERPKGSFSTLEIQRTEQGDSAMYLCASSLASRAVLHEQYFGPGTRLTVT.

The chain has TRBV6-1 and TRBJ2-1, with 10 bases matching TRBD2. The germline V gene encodes CDR1 MNHNS and CDR2 SASEGT. The CDR3 is 14 residues long. The V segment lost 4 bases and the J segment 8 bases; nucleotides outside the gene matches: 5. The CDR3 region is CASSGTGTSDEQFF. Written as DNA, the CDR3 is TGTGCCAGCAGTGGAACCGGGACTAGCGATGAGCAGTTCTTC.

The gene calls are TRBV7-8 and TRBJ2-3, with D perhaps TRBD2 (5 bases). The CDR3 is 14 residues long. CDR1 SGHVS and CDR2 FQNEAQ come from the germline V gene. Deletions cut 5 bases from V and 7 bases from J, with 16 bases between. The CDR3 DNA sequence: TGTGCCAGCAGCCAAGGACTTGGGCTGAATACGCAGTATTTT. It codes for CASSQGLGLNTQYF. The variable domain in full, completed from reference TRBV7-8 and TRBJ2-3, reads GAGVSQSPRYKVAKRGQDVALRCDPISGHVSLFWYQQALGQGPEFLTYFQNEAQLDKSGLPSDRFFAERPEGSVSTLKIQRTQQEDSAVYLCASSQGLGLNTQYFGPGTRLTVL.